This TCR beta chain was found in a study of technical replicates of blood from a handful of donors. The data were produced by immunoSEQ multiplex PCR, yet TCRdb's version contains in-frame clones alone and is incomplete. The sample lists 100,000 or so clones, around 96% occurring once. CDR1 and CDR2 (germline): SGHTA, FQGNSA. V lost 2 bases and J lost 0, with 9 bases in between. CDR3 length equals 15 residues. The sample taken for sequencing was T cells isolated from PBMCs. The J gene is TRBJ2-3, the V gene TRBV7-2; D remains ambiguous. The sequence came from a human donor in good health. CDR3 in amino acids: CASSLIAASTDTQYF. The CDR3, as DNA: TGTGCCAGCAGCTTAATAGCCGCTAGCACAGATACGCAGTATTTT.